This entry describes one T cell receptor beta chain. No cognate antigen has been identified for it. The input lacks base qualities; no much larger clone sits a single base away. RNA was extracted using the RNeasy kit, and about 0.45 to 1 ug of the RNA was reverse transcribed with random hexamers. TCR beta CDR3 regions were amplified with the immunoSEQ multiplex PCR assay covering 54 Vbeta and 13 Jbeta segments. PCR amplification bias was corrected using a synthetic template baseline for primer optimization and computational correction. The paper's data handling went like this. Reads were assigned to V, D and J genes according to IMGT and analyzed in immunoSEQ Analyzer, with only productive sequences retained. To calculate clonality, Shannon entropy was normalized by log2 of the number of productive unique sequences and then subtracted from one. For each patient and control, public and private clones were evaluated within the 100 most prevalent clones. Susac-specific clones were defined as absent from healthy and MS cohorts, over a thousand published viral clones and other ImmuneACCESS disease sequences. The public sequencing data were trimmed at Q25 with fastp and processed into clonotypes with MiXCR by TCRdb, which kept only in-frame beta chains. Each CDR3 protein appears once, grouped with its most common genes and DNA. TCRdb assigned the V and J calls; the authors' analysis was not used. This sample is represented by about 140,000 distinct CDR3 sequences; roughly 94% of them were singletons. The leading ten clones occupy approximately 0.25% of the sample.

This entry belongs to a study of CD8 T cells in Susac syndrome (dated by TCRdb to the late 2010s). Context from the whole study: Repertoire sequencing was used to test whether CD8+ T cell activation and differentiation in Susac syndrome was antigen driven. The clonality of the CD8+ T cell repertoire was compared across approximately 11 healthy donors, roughly 14 Susac syndrome patients and around 16 multiple sclerosis patients.

Peripheral blood CD8+ and CD4+ T cells from healthy donors, Susac syndrome patients and multiple sclerosis patients were profiled by high-throughput TCR beta sequencing. Healthy donors were included as age- and sex-matched controls. CD8+ TEMRA cells were enriched by FACS, while bulk CD8+ and CD4+ T cells were purified by magnetic negative isolation. Blood was drawn into EDTA tubes, processed within 24 hours, and PBMCs were isolated by density gradient centrifugation. PBMCs destined for TCR sequencing were cryopreserved in liquid nitrogen and later thawed in a 37 °C water bath. A purity of at least 90% was achieved for sorted or isolated CD4+, CD8+ and CD8+ TEMRA cells. The germline V gene supplies CDR1 SQVTM and CDR2 ANQGSEA. Trimming accounts for 6 bases at V and 0 bases at J, while the number of junction bases matched to no gene is 6. The CDR3 covers 16 residues, taking in both the cysteine and the phenylalanine. The sequence is cut down to CDR3 DNA, 48 bases in frame from base 1.

Here is what the overall study found, with its caveats: The number of individuals in the TCR sequencing and HLA analysis was acknowledged as relatively small.

The chain couples TRBV29-1 to TRBJ2-6, with 9 middle bases fitting TRBD1. This receptor was identified in a human donor in good health. The sequencing input was CD8+ T cells from PBMCs. The DNA reads TGCAGCGTGAGAACAGGGGGCTTCTCTGGGGCCAACGTCCTGACTTTC. Its amino acids are CSVRTGGFSGANVLTF.